This record looks at one TCR beta chain sequence and its context. The data derive from a study of T cell changes during pregnancy in multiple sclerosis. V lost 2 bases to trimming and J lost 4 bases, with 15 bases between them. This CDR3 comprises 15 residues. CDR1 and CDR2 (germline): SGHNT, YYREEE (reference sequence). Sequencing was performed with immunoSEQ multiplex PCR; in TCRdb, only in-frame clones are kept and a portion is missing. The data show some 49,000 clones, with 85% to 95% seen just once and 2.5% to 3% held by the top ten. This clonotype was sampled from a female donor with multiple sclerosis, enrolled in a pregnancy study. This chain links TRBV5-4 with TRBJ1-2; D unresolved. The starting material was CD8+ T cells from peripheral blood mononuclear cells, obtained in the second trimester of pregnancy. CDR3: CASSLPGEGIYGYTF. The CDR3 DNA reads as TGTGCCAGCAGCTTACCGGGAGAAGGGATCTATGGCTACACCTTC.